The 31 T cell receptor beta chains given below trace back to one sample, sequenced in a study of technical replicates of blood from a few donors. The method was immunoSEQ multiplex PCR; TCRdb's version includes in-frame clones alone and lacks a portion of them. The data hold about 12,000 clones, with approximately 93% observed a single time. Sequenced input: PBMCs. These receptors all stem from a human donor in good health.

CDR3 protein: CASGPPEMLETQYF. CDR3 nucleotides: TGTGCTAGTGGCCCCCCGGAGATGTTGGAGACCCAGTACTTC. The rearrangement joins TRBV12-5 to TRBJ2-5; D remains ambiguous. The CDR3 sequence is 14 residues long. The germline V and J ends were trimmed by 6 bases and 5 bases, with 16 bases remaining between them. Per the germline V gene, CDR1 is LGHNT and CDR2 is FRNRAP.

CDR3 sequence: CASSMGGVLAGVQFF. CDR3 nucleotide sequence: TGTGCCAGTAGTATGGGCGGCGTACTAGCGGGAGTACAGTTCTTC. The J gene is TRBJ2-1, the V gene TRBV19, with TRBD2 identical over 11 bases. V trimming: 3 bases; J trimming: 13 bases; junction bases outside the gene matches: 11. From germline, CDR1 is LNHDA and CDR2 SQIVND (reference sequence). This CDR3 contains 15 residues.

This clone was seen only once. This chain uses TRBV2 with TRBJ1-4; D ambiguous. Germline-derived CDR1 and CDR2 are SNHLY and FYNNEI. V lost 9 bases, J lost 0 bases, and 11 bases lay in between. This CDR3 is built from 14 residues. The CDR3 loop is CASRLLATNEKLFF. The CDR3 bases are TGTGCCAGTAGACTCCTGGCAACTAATGAAAAACTGTTTTTT.

This rearrangement joins TRBV28 to TRBJ2-1, with 8 bases that match TRBD1. After removal of 5 bases from V and 10 bases from J, the junction contained 7 bases not matched to a gene. The CDR3 runs to 13 residues. Germline CDR1 is MDHEN and CDR2 is SYDVKM. In DNA form, the CDR3 reads TGTGCCAGCAGTCAAGGACAGGGTGGCGAGCAGTTCTTC. Translating gives CASSQGQGGEQFF.

The rearrangement uses TRBV7-9 and TRBJ2-1; 9 bases fit TRBD2. This CDR3 has 15 amino acids. Germline V gives CDR1 SEHNR, CDR2 FQNEAQ (reference sequence). The J segment lost 5 bases and the V segment lost 5 bases, leaving 7 bases of the junction unmatched. The CDR3 is CASSAWTSADNEQFF. The DNA for the CDR3 is TGTGCCAGCAGCGCCTGGACTAGCGCTGACAATGAGCAGTTCTTC.

The chain links TRBV6-6 to TRBJ2-1; D unclear. The germline V and J ends were trimmed by 4 bases and 5 bases, with 6 bases remaining between them. The CDR3 covers 12 residues. Germline CDR1 MNHNY, CDR2 SVGAGI (reference sequence). The CDR3 reads CASSSFHNEQFF. In DNA form, the CDR3 reads TGTGCCAGCAGTTCCTTCCACAATGAGCAGTTCTTC.

The V call is TRBV18, the J call TRBJ2-5, with D maybe TRBD1 (5 bases). V lost 11 bases, J lost 4 bases, and 20 bases lay in between. Per germline, CDR1 KGHSH and CDR2 LQKENI. CDR3 length: 14 residues. CDR3 nucleotide sequence: TGTGCCTATAATAGGGCAGGGCCAGGAGAGACCCAGTACTTC. Protein sequence: CAYNRAGPGETQYF.

The genes are TRBV4-1 and TRBJ1-2; 7 bases map to TRBD1. Trimming took 8 bases from V and 1 from J; bases not matched to a gene: 10. The CDR3 has 15 amino acids. Looked up from germline, CDR1 is MGHRA and CDR2 is YSYEKL. The CDR3 nucleotides are TGCGCCAGCGCTATTACGACAGGGTTTAACTATGGCTACACCTTC. Its translation is CASAITTGFNYGYTF.

V usage is TRBV6-5 and J usage is TRBJ2-7; tentatively, D is TRBD1 (6 bases). CDR3 length: 15 amino acids. Between the trimmed V and J ends, which lost 4 bases and 3 bases, there was a span of 16 bases. Germline V gene data show CDR1 as MNHEY and CDR2 as SVGAGI. This CDR3 reads CASSSVGGHLYEQYF. CDR3 nucleotides: TGTGCCAGCAGTTCCGTAGGGGGACACCTCTACGAGCAGTACTTC.

This clone showed up just once. The chain carries TRBV7-7 and TRBJ2-1; D is unresolved. From germline, CDR1 is SSHAT and CDR2 FNYEAQ (reference sequence). The CDR3 contains 15 residues. The V and J ends lost 5 bases and 6 bases respectively, with 17 bases between them. This CDR3 is CASSSNEVAVNEQFF. In DNA form, the CDR3 reads TGTGCCAGCAGCAGCAATGAGGTTGCGGTCAATGAGCAGTTCTTC.

V and J are TRBV5-4 and TRBJ2-3, with 13 nucleotides matching TRBD2. Losses at the gene ends were 0 bases for V and 7 bases for J; bases not matched to a gene: 5. This CDR3 is built from 16 residues. Germline CDR1 SGHNT, CDR2 YYREEE (reference sequence). For the CDR3, the DNA is TGTGCCAGCAGCTTGGCGGGACTAGCGGGGATAAATACGCAGTATTTT. This translates into CASSLAGLAGINTQYF.

The chain recombines TRBV10-3 with TRBJ2-7; possible D gene TRBD1, 5 bases. Germline-derived CDR1 and CDR2 are ENHRY and SYGVKD. V shed 6 bases and J shed 2 bases, with 11 bases lying between them. The CDR3 is made up of 13 amino acids. The CDR3 loop is CAIRSDTTYEQYF. CDR3 nucleotide sequence: TGTGCCATCAGATCGGACACCACCTACGAGCAGTACTTC.

The rearrangement joins TRBV19 to TRBJ1-5, with unresolved D. CDR3 size: 14 residues. Germline V CDR1 and CDR2: LNHDA, SQIVND (reference sequence). V lost 4 bases, J lost 0 bases, and 7 bases lay in between. CDR3 sequence reads: CASSRSDSNQPQHF. For the CDR3, the DNA is TGTGCCAGTAGTAGGTCAGATAGCAATCAGCCCCAGCATTTT.

The rearrangement joins TRBV10-2 to TRBJ2-1, with 10 bases lining up with TRBD2. The CDR3 contains 14 residues. V shed 6 bases and J 6 bases; nucleotides not matched to a gene: 5. The germline V gene has CDR1 WSHSY and CDR2 SAAADI. CDR3 sequence (DNA): TGCGCCAGCAGACCGGGACTAGCGACCAATGAGCAGTTCTTC. It translates to CASRPGLATNEQFF.

V gene TRBV27 combines with J gene TRBJ2-5; 9 nucleotides match TRBD2. J was trimmed by 3 bases and V by 2 bases; bases with no gene match: 1. CDR1 is MNHEY, CDR2 SMNVEV, per germline (reference sequence). This CDR3 region has 14 residues. The CDR3 protein is CASSLGTSKETQYF. CDR3 bases: TGTGCCAGCAGTTTAGGGACTAGCAAAGAGACCCAGTACTTC.

The J gene is TRBJ2-7, the V gene TRBV6-5; D not certain. Germline V gives CDR1 MNHEY, CDR2 SVGAGI. Trimming shortened V by 6 bases and J by 2 bases, and 11 bases separated the two germline ends. This CDR3 has 13 residues. The CDR3 is CASRSLTTYEQYF. The CDR3 region has the DNA TGTGCCAGCAGATCACTGACAACCTACGAGCAGTACTTC.

The chain recombines TRBV5-1 with TRBJ2-4, with D unresolved. V lost 0 bases to trimming and J lost 9 bases, with 10 bases between them. The CDR3 has 13 residues. Germline V CDR1 and CDR2: SGHRS, YFSETQ. The CDR3 region is CASSLAPPGIQYF. In nucleotides, the CDR3 is TGCGCCAGCAGCTTGGCCCCGCCGGGCATTCAGTACTTC.

This clone was detected only once. Its ends do not fully match the called genes, so a read error is possible. The chain is built from TRBV6-5 and TRBJ2-3; 8 bases match TRBD1. CDR1 is MNHEY, CDR2 SVGAGI, per germline. The CDR3 covers 13 residues. CDR3: CASRDRSTATQYF. The CDR3 DNA follows: TGTGCCAGCCGGGACAGGAGCACAGCTACGCAGTATTTT.

The rearrangement joins TRBV5-4 to TRBJ2-1; 8 nucleotides align to TRBD1. The CDR3 spans 17 residues. The V gene end was trimmed by 0 bases and the J gene end by 6 bases; junction bases not matched to a gene: 11. Germline V gene data show CDR1 as SGHNT and CDR2 as YYREEE (reference sequence). CDR3 sequence (DNA): TGTGCCAGCAGCTTGGCGGGATGGCAGGGGGCCCCCAATGAGCAGTTCTTC. Its translation: CASSLAGWQGAPNEQFF.

This clone showed up just once. The chain is built from TRBV7-8 and TRBJ2-7, with D uncertain. CDR1 SGHVS and CDR2 FQNEAQ come from the germline V gene. This CDR3 comprises 15 residues. Trimming shortened V by 0 bases and J by 5 bases, and 14 bases separated the two germline ends. The chain's CDR3 is CASSLAQGTSDEQYF. The CDR3 DNA reads as TGTGCCAGCAGCTTAGCGCAAGGCACCAGCGACGAGCAGTACTTC.

The rearrangement links TRBV5-6 to TRBJ2-2; D may be TRBD2 (7 bases). Germline lookup yields CDR1 SGHDT and CDR2 YYEEEE. This CDR3 is 15 amino acids long. Trimming stripped 2 bases from V and 5 bases from J, with 13 bases between. The CDR3: CASSLPGGDTGELFF. CDR3 coding DNA: TGTGCCAGCAGCTTACCGGGGGGCGATACCGGGGAGCTGTTTTTT.

The chain recombines TRBV11-3 with TRBJ2-5; 10 nucleotides agree with TRBD2. V lost 4 bases to trimming and J lost 7 bases; unmatched junction nucleotides: 6. CDR1 and CDR2 (germline): SGHNT, YENEEA. CDR3 size: 14 residues. The CDR3 DNA is TGTGCCAGCAGCTCCCTAGCGGGAGACGGGACCCAGTACTTC. Encoded protein: CASSSLAGDGTQYF.

This sequence joins TRBV30 and TRBJ1-5; D unclear. Germline V gene sequence: CDR1 GTSNPN, CDR2 SVGIG (reference sequence). V lost 0 bases and J 4 bases, leaving 10 bases between the germline ends. This CDR3 is 14 amino acids long. CDR3 protein: CAWSVGSGNQPQHF. As DNA, the CDR3 is TGTGCCTGGAGTGTAGGGTCGGGGAATCAGCCCCAGCATTTT.

The gene calls are TRBV19 and TRBJ1-5, with 8 positions matching TRBD1. The CDR3 length is 17 residues. Germline-derived CDR1 and CDR2 are LNHDA and SQIVND (reference sequence). Trimming took 6 bases from V and 0 from J; bases not matched to a gene: 10. In nucleotides, the CDR3 is TGTGCCAGTAGCCCATCACACAGGGGGAATAGCAATCAGCCCCAGCATTTT. Translation: CASSPSHRGNSNQPQHF.

The chain recombines TRBV5-4 with TRBJ2-1, with 11 bases that match TRBD2. The J segment lost 7 bases and the V segment lost 4 bases, leaving 10 bases of the junction unmatched. The CDR3 runs to 16 residues. CDR1 and CDR2 (germline): SGHNT, YYREEE (reference sequence). CDR3 protein: CASSAQTSGSWNEQFF. The CDR3 DNA reads as TGTGCCAGCAGCGCGCAAACTAGCGGGAGTTGGAATGAGCAGTTCTTC.

In DNA form, the CDR3 reads TGTGCCAGTACACGGGACAGGGCCTCCGGATTTGGCTACACCTTC. Translation: CASTRDRASGFGYTF. The V and J genes are TRBV19 and TRBJ1-2, with 9 bases that match TRBD1. The CDR3 is 15 residues long. Germline CDR1 reads LNHDA; CDR2 reads SQIVND (reference sequence). V trimming: 7 bases; J trimming: 7 bases; junction bases outside the gene matches: 13.

The V call is TRBV10-1, the J call TRBJ2-2, with 13 positions matching TRBD2. J lost 4 bases, V lost 6 bases, and 11 bases had no gene match. This CDR3 has 18 amino acids. Germline V CDR1 and CDR2: WNHNN, SYGVQD (reference sequence). CDR3 residues: CASSLGLAGEGGTGELFF. As DNA, the CDR3 is TGCGCCAGCAGCCTCGGACTAGCGGGAGAGGGTGGCACCGGGGAGCTGTTTTTT.

The chain joins TRBV27 to TRBJ1-3; possibly TRBD1 for D (6 bases). V lost 6 bases and J 1 base, leaving 10 bases between the germline ends. The CDR3 loop spans 14 amino acids. Germline V CDR1 and CDR2: MNHEY, SMNVEV (reference sequence). CDR3 loop: CASSRGQSGNTIYF. CDR3 nucleotides: TGTGCCAGCAGCCGAGGACAGTCTGGAAACACCATATATTTT.

This clone was recorded only once. The V call is TRBV5-1, the J call TRBJ2-3; no definite D call. CDR1 is SGHRS, CDR2 YFSETQ, per germline. V lost 0 bases and J 3 bases, leaving 5 bases between the germline ends. The CDR3 extends over 13 amino acids. CDR3 loop: CASSLAPTDTQYF. The CDR3 nucleotides read TGCGCCAGCAGCTTGGCCCCTACAGATACGCAGTATTTT.

CDR3 DNA sequence: TGTGCCTGGAGTGTAACGGTCTCGAAGCAGTACTTC. It specifies CAWSVTVSKQYF. The rearrangement uses TRBV30 and TRBJ2-7; D is uncertain. The CDR3 contains 12 residues. Germline loops: CDR1 GTSNPN, CDR2 SVGIG (reference sequence). The V gene lost 0 bases and the J gene lost 8 bases, with 11 bases spanning the gap.

The chain carries TRBV5-6 and TRBJ1-2, with TRBD1 matching 8 bases. The J segment lost 2 bases and the V segment lost 2 bases, leaving 2 bases of the junction unmatched. This CDR3 contains 14 residues. Germline-derived CDR1 and CDR2 are SGHDT and YYEEEE. The CDR3 loop reads CASSLRQGNYGYTF. The DNA for the CDR3 is TGTGCCAGCAGCTTAAGACAGGGGAACTATGGCTACACCTTC. Supplemented by reference TRBV5-6 and TRBJ1-2, the full variable domain reads DAGVTQSPTHLIKTRGQQVTLRCSPKSGHDTVSWYQQALGQGPQFIFQYYEEEERQRGNFPDRFSGHQFPNYSSELNVNALLLGDSALYLCASSLRQGNYGYTFGSGTRLTVV.